This is a list of T cell receptor beta chains from one sample in a study of T cell responses to AZD1222 COVID-19 vaccine. Data came from immunoSEQ multiplex PCR; TCRdb stores just in-frame clones and leaves some out. This sample has tens of thousands of clones, with just over 90% found just once. Sequences were derived from peripheral blood, sampled on day 0 of AZD1222 vaccination. Receptors originate from an adult in good health. CDR3s include the opening cysteine and the closing phenylalanine or tryptophan. A D gene is named only where the DNA matches it firmly. Rows give clone size only sometimes, using once, few, many, or a class for an expanded clone.

V,size,J,D,CDR3,DNA
TRBV10-3,-,TRBJ2-7,-,CAISEVGSYEQYF,TGTGCCATCAGTGAGGTCGGCTCCTACGAGCAGTACTTC
TRBV6-2/TRBV6-3,-,TRBJ1-1,TRBD1,CASIPPGQGPEMAFF,TGTGCCAGCATCCCCCCGGGACAGGGCCCCGAGATGGCTTTCTTT
TRBV19,-,TRBJ1-2,TRBD1,CASSIAGGKFNYGYTF,TGTGCCAGTAGTATTGCAGGGGGGAAATTTAACTATGGCTACACCTTC
TRBV12-3/TRBV12-4,-,TRBJ1-1,-,CASSWVTETEAFF,TGTGCCAGCAGCTGGGTAACGGAGACTGAAGCTTTCTTT
TRBV6-1,once,TRBJ2-7,-,CASSELWQGPSEQYF,TGTGCCAGCAGTGAATTGTGGCAGGGCCCTTCCGAGCAGTACTTC
TRBV4-3,-,TRBJ1-4,-,CASSQPPGTNEKLFF,TGCGCCAGCAGCCAACCCCCGGGAACTAATGAAAAACTGTTTTTT
TRBV6-2/TRBV6-3,-,TRBJ1-2,-,CASSLGYGYTF,TGTGCCAGCAGTTTAGGCTATGGCTACACCTTC
TRBV27,once,TRBJ1-2,-,CASSLSGHLYGYTF,TGTGCCAGCAGTTTATCAGGGCACCTCTATGGCTACACCTTC
TRBV6-5,-,TRBJ2-3,-,CASSYSGDKTDTQYF,TGTGCCAGCAGTTACTCCGGGGACAAAACAGATACGCAGTATTTT
TRBV18,-,TRBJ2-1,TRBD2,CASSPGLAGGLASEQFF,TGTGCCAGCTCACCGGGACTAGCGGGGGGACTTGCATCTGAGCAGTTCTTC
TRBV12-3/TRBV12-4,few,TRBJ2-5,-,CASSLASQETQYF,TGTGCCAGCAGTTTAGCGTCCCAAGAGACCCAGTACTTC
TRBV12-3/TRBV12-4,-,TRBJ1-2,-,CASSERGYYGYTF,TGTGCCAGCAGTGAACGGGGATACTATGGCTACACCTTC